The 21 T cell receptor beta chains reported below all come from one sample, sequenced in a study of blood T cell repertoires in COVID-19. Sequenced by immunoSEQ multiplex PCR; TCRdb stores in-frame clones only, minus some. The profile shows fewer than 400,000 clones, approximately 87% of them singletons. Specimen: PBMCs or T cells enriched from blood (not recorded which). The origin of the receptors is a woman aged 45 to 65 who had recovered from COVID-19.

Concerning this clone: Other DNA sequences of this sample code for an identical CDR3. The V call is TRBV5-1, the J call TRBJ1-2, with 8 bases identical to TRBD1. The V and J ends lost 3 bases and 3 bases, in that order; junction bases with no gene match: 1. Germline V gene lookup returns CDR1 SGHRS and CDR2 YFSETQ. The CDR3 is made up of 13 amino acids. Here the CDR3 reads CASSSTGDYGYTF. CDR3 nucleotides: TGCGCCAGCAGCTCGACAGGGGACTATGGCTACACCTTC.

The V call is TRBV7-2, the J call TRBJ2-7, with TRBD1 matching over 12 bases. The length of the CDR3 is 16 residues. V trimming: 2 bases; J trimming: 4 bases; junction bases outside the gene matches: 6. CDR1 SGHTA and CDR2 FQGNSA come from the germline V gene. CDR3 DNA sequence: TGTGCCAGCAGCTTAAACTCGGGACAGGGGGCTTACGAGCAGTACTTC. Amino acids: CASSLNSGQGAYEQYF.

The chain employs TRBV30 and TRBJ2-1; D is ambiguous. Deletions cut 2 bases from V and 8 bases from J, with 10 bases between. Germline V CDR1 and CDR2: GTSNPN, SVGIG (reference sequence). This CDR3 has 12 residues. The CDR3 loop is CAWSLGMDEQFF. DNA of the CDR3: TGTGCCTGGAGTCTAGGTATGGATGAGCAGTTCTTC. The complete variable domain, with remaining parts taken from reference TRBV30 and TRBJ2-1, reads SQTIHQWPATLVQPVGSPLSLECTVEGTSNPNLYWYRQAAGRGLQLLFYSVGIGQISSEVPQNLSASRPQDRQFILSSKKLLLSDSGFYLCAWSLGMDEQFFGPGTRLTVL.

The chain carries TRBV4-1 and TRBJ1-2; tentative D call: TRBD1 (6 bases). CDR3 size: 11 residues. The germline V gene has CDR1 MGHRA and CDR2 YSYEKL. Trimming removed 4 bases from V and 10 bases from J, with 10 bases in between. The CDR3, as DNA: TGCGCCAGCAGCCGCAACAGGGCCTACACCTTC. Encoded protein: CASSRNRAYTF.

In this sample, this clone turned up once. The chain uses TRBV18 and TRBJ1-1; no clear D. This CDR3 region has 13 residues. Germline CDR1 and CDR2: KGHSH and LQKENI. V lost 0 bases and J 3 bases, leaving 5 bases between the germline ends. CDR3 loop: CASSPPADTEAFF. In nucleotides, the CDR3 is TGTGCCAGCTCACCACCGGCGGACACTGAAGCTTTCTTT.

The J gene is TRBJ2-7, the V gene TRBV11-2, with D maybe TRBD1 (6 bases). In germline, CDR1 is SGHAT, CDR2 FQNNGV. V lost 3 bases and J 0 bases, leaving 12 bases between the germline ends. The CDR3 contains 15 residues. CDR3: CASSLSTGNSYEQYF. The CDR3 DNA follows: TGTGCCAGCAGCTTGAGTACAGGGAACTCCTACGAGCAGTACTTC.

The rearrangement links TRBV19 to TRBJ1-2, with TRBD1 as a possible D gene (6 bases). The germline gives CDR1 LNHDA, CDR2 SQIVND (reference sequence). Trimming pared 7 bases from V and 4 bases from J, leaving 13 bases between. This CDR3 has 13 residues. The CDR3 loop is CASKPGQGYGYTF. The CDR3 coding sequence is TGTGCCAGTAAGCCGGGACAAGGCTATGGCTACACCTTC.

J is TRBJ1-6 and V is TRBV5-4, with TRBD1 identical over 7 bases. The length of the CDR3 is 16 residues. After removal of 1 base from V and 3 bases from J, the junction contained 4 bases not matched to a gene. The V gene's germline CDR1 is SGHNT and CDR2 YYREEE (reference sequence). CDR3 sequence: CASSLNRGSYNSPLHF. The DNA of the CDR3 is TGTGCCAGCAGCTTGAACAGGGGCAGCTATAATTCACCCCTCCACTTT.

This clone was counted a few times. The V gene is TRBV15, the J gene TRBJ1-1, with D uncertain. V lost 3 bases and J 7 bases, leaving 12 bases between the germline ends. There are 13 residues in the CDR3. The germline gives CDR1 LNHNV, CDR2 YYDKDF (reference sequence). The CDR3 here is CATSSPTPYEAFF. The CDR3 coding sequence is TGTGCCACCAGCAGTCCGACACCCTATGAAGCTTTCTTT. The whole variable domain, filled in from reference TRBV15 and TRBJ1-1, reads DAMVIQNPRYQVTQFGKPVTLSCSQTLNHNVMYWYQQKSSQAPKLLFHYYDKDFNNEADTPDNFQSRRPNTSFCFLDIRSPGLGDTAMYLCATSSPTPYEAFFGQGTRLTVV.

In regard to this clone: The identical CDR3 is also encoded by other nucleotide sequences in the sample. The rearrangement links TRBV5-1 to TRBJ1-1; TRBD1 agrees at 9 bases. The CDR3 is 15 residues long. Germline lookup yields CDR1 SGHRS and CDR2 YFSETQ. Unmatched junction bases numbered 0, after V lost 0 bases and J lost 0 bases. The CDR3 reads CASSLGTGVNTEAFF. The CDR3 coding sequence is TGCGCCAGCAGCTTGGGGACAGGGGTGAACACTGAAGCTTTCTTT.

The chain is built from TRBV7-9 and TRBJ2-1, with 12 bases lining up with TRBD2. Trimming removed 3 bases from V and 8 bases from J; junction bases left unmatched: 8. The length of the CDR3 is 16 residues. The germline V gene has CDR1 SEHNR and CDR2 FQNEAQ (reference sequence). The CDR3 DNA sequence: TGTGCCAGCAGCTTCCGACTAGCGGGGGCTCGGGATGAGCAGTTCTTC. Translating gives CASSFRLAGARDEQFF. The full variable domain, in which reference TRBV7-9 and TRBJ2-1 provide the parts outside the CDR3, is DTGVSQNPRHKITKRGQNVTFRCDPISEHNRLYWYRQTLGQGPEFLTYFQNEAQLEKSRLLSDRFSAERPKGSFSTLEIQRTEQGDSAMYLCASSFRLAGARDEQFFGPGTRLTVL.

The chain couples TRBV30 to TRBJ1-3, with D perhaps matching TRBD1 (5 bases). The V and J ends lost 0 bases and 0 bases respectively, with 12 bases between them. There are 16 residues in the CDR3. Germline values: CDR1 GTSNPN, CDR2 SVGIG (reference sequence). CDR3 sequence reads: CAWSVPGDLSGNTIYF. The CDR3 DNA sequence: TGTGCCTGGAGTGTACCGGGGGACCTCTCTGGAAACACCATATATTTT.

V and J are TRBV7-9 and TRBJ1-6; D gene ambiguous. The germline V gene encodes CDR1 SEHNR and CDR2 FQNEAQ (reference sequence). The CDR3 covers 17 residues. With 0 bases removed from V and 2 bases from J, the gap between germline ends came to 11 bases. The CDR3 nucleotides read TGTGCCAGCAGCTTAGCGCCTAATTCGCCCTATAATTCACCCCTCCACTTT. This sequence encodes CASSLAPNSPYNSPLHF.

This chain uses TRBV12-3 or TRBV12-4 with TRBJ1-3; the D gene is possibly TRBD1 (6 bases). V lost 3 bases and J lost 7, with 7 bases in between. There are 12 residues in the CDR3. CDR3 residues: CASSLGANTIYF. CDR3 coding DNA: TGTGCCAGCAGTTTGGGGGCCAACACCATATATTTT.

The CDR3 bases are TGTGCCAGCAGTTTGGTTACCGGTGAAGCTTTCTTT. Its translation is CASSLVTGEAFF. The rearrangement joins TRBV28 to TRBJ1-1; no definite D call. Germline V lookup: CDR1 MDHEN, CDR2 SYDVKM. V lost 3 bases and J 7 bases, leaving 9 bases between the germline ends. This CDR3 contains 12 residues. The whole variable domain, filled in from reference TRBV28 and TRBJ1-1, reads DVKVTQSSRYLVKRTGEKVFLECVQDMDHENMFWYRQDPGLGLRLIYFSYDVKMKEKGDIPEGYSVSREKKERFSLILESASTNQTSMYLCASSLVTGEAFFGQGTRLTVV.

This chain connects TRBV25-1 to TRBJ1-5; possible D gene TRBD1, 5 bases. Germline CDR1 and CDR2: MGHDK and SYGVNS. V gave up 2 bases and J gave up 3 bases, with 8 bases separating them. This CDR3 has 14 amino acids. The CDR3 DNA reads TGTGCCAGCAGTGAAAGGGGCTACAATCAGCCCCAGCATTTT. Translation gives CASSERGYNQPQHF.

The rearrangement joins TRBV28 to TRBJ2-2; TRBD2 aligns across 14 bases. With V trimmed by 5 bases and J by 3 bases, 11 bases remained unmatched. The CDR3 runs 19 residues. In germline, CDR1 is MDHEN, CDR2 SYDVKM. The CDR3 DNA is TGTGCCAGCAGTAGCGATCGGGGACTAGCGGGGGCGGACACCGGGGAGCTGTTTTTT. Translated: CASSSDRGLAGADTGELFF.

The chain carries TRBV5-6 and TRBJ2-5, with 7 bases identical to TRBD1. With V trimmed by 4 bases and J by 1 base, 4 bases remained unmatched. The CDR3 covers 14 residues. From germline, CDR1 is SGHDT and CDR2 YYEEEE. The CDR3 coding sequence is TGTGCCAGCAGCAGAGGGGACAGCCAAGAGACCCAGTACTTC. It codes for CASSRGDSQETQYF.

The V and J genes are TRBV30 and TRBJ1-2; D remains unclear. This CDR3 is built from 12 residues. Per the germline V gene, CDR1 is GTSNPN and CDR2 is SVGIG (reference sequence). V was shortened by 0 bases and J by 4 bases, with 6 bases between the two germline ends. The CDR3 loop reads CAWSVSSYGYTF. The CDR3 DNA is TGTGCCTGGAGTGTATCCAGCTATGGCTACACCTTC.

The chain uses TRBV5-1 and TRBJ2-5, with 8 bases fitting TRBD2. J was trimmed by 4 bases and V by 0 bases; bases with no gene match: 5. The CDR3 totals 15 residues. Germline CDR1 reads SGHRS; CDR2 reads YFSETQ. The CDR3 coding sequence is TGCGCCAGCAGCTTGGGTCGCGGGGGGCCAGAGACCCAGTACTTC. It specifies CASSLGRGGPETQYF.

With respect to this clone: Other nucleotide sequences in the sample specify the same CDR3. This rearrangement joins TRBV10-3 to TRBJ1-2, with D possibly matching TRBD1 (5 bases). The CDR3 has 14 residues. Trimming took off 0 bases at V and 4 bases at J, with 9 bases between the two ends. Germline V gene sequence: CDR1 ENHRY, CDR2 SYGVKD. The CDR3 bases are TGTGCCATCAGTGAGTCCGGGGGGGGCTATGGCTACACCTTC. Translating it yields CAISESGGGYGYTF.